Presented here are 22 T cell receptor beta chains from one specimen sequenced in a study of T cell changes during pregnancy in multiple sclerosis. Sequencing used immunoSEQ multiplex PCR; TCRdb keeps in-frame clones, though not all of them. Of tens of thousands of clones listed, over 90% are singletons. This specimen consisted of CD4+ T cells from peripheral blood mononuclear cells, obtained in the second trimester of pregnancy. The receptors here all came from a female donor with multiple sclerosis, enrolled in a pregnancy study.

J is TRBJ2-5 and V is TRBV14; 10 nucleotides match TRBD2. CDR3 size: 16 residues. V was pared by 4 bases and J by 6 bases, with 11 bases of the junction left unmatched. CDR1 is SGHDN and CDR2 is FVKESK in the germline V gene. The DNA of the CDR3 is TGTGCCAGCAGCCCCCCCAGCGGGGGGGCCAGAAAGACCCAGTACTTC. It yields the protein CASSPPSGGARKTQYF.

A single count supports this clone. The chain links TRBV5-1 to TRBJ1-1; D is possibly TRBD1 (5 bases). CDR1 is SGHRS and CDR2 is YFSETQ in the germline V gene. The CDR3 is made up of 13 amino acids. The ends were cut back, 2 bases at V and 3 bases at J, with 8 bases in the middle. The CDR3 spells CASSFRDYTEAFF. CDR3 nucleotides: TGCGCCAGCAGCTTCCGGGACTACACTGAAGCTTTCTTT.

The V and J genes are TRBV10-3 and TRBJ2-2; 11 bases line up with TRBD1. J was trimmed by 1 base and V by 4 bases; bases with no gene match: 5. Germline CDR1 and CDR2: ENHRY and SYGVKD. The CDR3 consists of 17 residues. In DNA, the CDR3 is TGTGCCATCAGTGGCGGACAGGGGGCTATGAACACCGGGGAGCTGTTTTTT. It codes for CAISGGQGAMNTGELFF.

The genes are TRBV6-1 and TRBJ1-5; D gene unclear. The CDR3 consists of 14 residues. V lost 1 base to trimming and J lost 4 bases, with 8 bases between them. Looked up from germline, CDR1 is MNHNS and CDR2 is SASEGT. Here the CDR3 reads CASSEGRWNQPQHF. The CDR3 nucleotides read TGTGCCAGCAGTGAAGGTCGGTGGAATCAGCCCCAGCATTTT.

The chain employs TRBV9 and TRBJ2-3; 8 positions match TRBD2. V was pared by 6 bases and J by 1 base, with 10 bases of the junction left unmatched. This CDR3 is 16 amino acids long. Germline V CDR1 and CDR2: SGDLS, YYNGEE. The CDR3 DNA is TGTGCCAGCACCTCACCGGGACTAGTAGGCACAGATACGCAGTATTTT. Protein sequence: CASTSPGLVGTDTQYF.

The CDR3 DNA follows: TGTGCCAGCGATCGGGGACTGCAAAGTTATGGCTACACCTTC. This translates into CASDRGLQSYGYTF. The chain combines TRBV2 with TRBJ1-2, with D tentatively TRBD1 (5 bases). Trimming took 8 bases from V and 5 from J, leaving 18 bases between them. The CDR3 is made up of 14 amino acids. From germline, CDR1 is SNHLY and CDR2 FYNNEI.

The V and J genes are TRBV11-3 and TRBJ2-7; possibly TRBD1 for D (6 bases). The CDR3 has 13 amino acids. Germline loops: CDR1 SGHNT, CDR2 YENEEA. The V end was cut by 5 bases, the J end by 6 bases, with 14 bases between. CDR3 in amino acids: CASSPHQGLEQYF. Here the CDR3 DNA reads TGTGCCAGCAGCCCACACCAGGGGCTCGAGCAGTACTTC.

The rearrangement links TRBV5-1 to TRBJ1-5, with D possibly matching TRBD1 (5 bases). The CDR3 is made up of 14 amino acids. Germline V lookup: CDR1 SGHRS, CDR2 YFSETQ. Deletions cut 0 bases from V and 3 bases from J, with 7 bases between. This CDR3 reads CASSLEGHNQPQHF. In DNA form, the CDR3 reads TGCGCCAGCAGCTTGGAGGGGCACAATCAGCCCCAGCATTTT.

The CDR3 nucleotides are TGTGCCAGCAGGGCGGACAGGGAGGGTGGCTACACCTTC. Amino acid sequence: CASRADREGGYTF. The rearrangement uses TRBV2 and TRBJ1-2; TRBD1 matches 8 bases. CDR3 length: 13 amino acids. The germline gives CDR1 SNHLY, CDR2 FYNNEI. Trimming took 6 bases from V and 7 from J; bases not matched to a gene: 7.

This clone was seen more than once but under ten times. The chain is built from TRBV4-2 and TRBJ1-2, with D unresolved. Trimming removed 1 base from V and 0 bases from J, with 3 bases in between. The CDR3 runs to 13 residues. Germline CDR1 is LGHNA and CDR2 is YNFKEQ. CDR3 coding DNA: TGTGCCAGCAGCCAAGTATCTAACTATGGCTACACCTTC. Its translation is CASSQVSNYGYTF.

This rearrangement joins TRBV7-2 to TRBJ2-1; D gene uncertain. The V gene lost 1 base and the J gene lost 5 bases, with 9 bases spanning the gap. The germline V gene encodes CDR1 SGHTA and CDR2 FQGNSA. This CDR3 has 14 residues. The CDR3 loop is CASSLVLRDNEQFF. CDR3 sequence (DNA): TGTGCCAGCAGCTTAGTACTCCGAGACAATGAGCAGTTCTTC.

This chain connects TRBV5-4 to TRBJ1-6, with D perhaps matching TRBD1 (5 bases). The germline V gene encodes CDR1 SGHNT and CDR2 YYREEE (reference sequence). V was clipped by 0 bases and J by 7 bases, with 8 bases between them. This CDR3 is built from 14 residues. For the CDR3, the DNA is TGTGCCAGCAGCTTGGGTAAGGGGAATTCACCCCTCCACTTT. This translates into CASSLGKGNSPLHF. Based on the CDR3 plus reference TRBV5-4 and TRBJ1-6, the full variable domain is ETGVTQSPTHLIKTRGQQVTLRCSSQSGHNTVSWYQQALGQGPQFIFQYYREEENGRGNFPPRFSGLQFPNYSSELNVNALELDDSALYLCASSLGKGNSPLHFGNGTRLTVT.

J is TRBJ2-7 and V is TRBV14; maybe TRBD1 (6 bases). The CDR3 contains 14 residues. The ends were cut back, 1 base at V and 6 bases at J, with 13 bases in the middle. Germline V gives CDR1 SGHDN, CDR2 FVKESK. The CDR3 DNA reads TGTGCCAGCAGCCAAGGGACAGCCCGGGGCGAGCAGTACTTC. Translating it yields CASSQGTARGEQYF.

The genes are TRBV2 and TRBJ1-2, with D uncertain. This CDR3 contains 13 residues. The V end lost 7 bases, the J end lost 2 bases, and 11 bases lay between the germline ends. Germline loops: CDR1 SNHLY, CDR2 FYNNEI. The CDR3 sequence is CASTAVFNYGYTF. The DNA for the CDR3 is TGTGCCAGCACCGCAGTATTCAACTATGGCTACACCTTC.

J is TRBJ2-7 and V is TRBV7-2, with 7 nucleotides matching TRBD1. With V trimmed by 4 bases and J by 4 bases, 10 bases remained unmatched. CDR1 and CDR2 (germline): SGHTA, FQGNSA. This CDR3 spans 15 amino acids. This CDR3 is CASSSRWNRGYEQYF. The DNA of the CDR3 is TGTGCCAGCAGCTCGCGGTGGAACAGGGGATACGAGCAGTACTTC.

The chain joins TRBV25-1 to TRBJ1-2, with TRBD1 matching over 7 bases. CDR1 is MGHDK and CDR2 is SYGVNS in the germline V gene. The length of the CDR3 is 14 residues. V was clipped by 4 bases and J by 6 bases; unmatched bases: 8. The CDR3 DNA is TGTGCCAGCAGTGGCGGGACAGCTGTCAATGGCTACACCTTC. Translating gives CASSGGTAVNGYTF.

In regard to this clone: The junction does not match germline at one end; this may be a read error. J is TRBJ2-2 and V is TRBV7-7, with D possibly matching TRBD2 (6 bases). CDR1 is SSHAT and CDR2 is FNYEAQ in the germline V gene (reference sequence). The CDR3 consists of 11 residues. In DNA form, the CDR3 reads TGTGCTAGCAGTCGGGGGGGGGAGCTGTTTTTT. This gives the protein CASSRGGELFF.

The rearrangement joins TRBV27 to TRBJ1-1; 8 nucleotides line up with TRBD1. This CDR3 comprises 15 residues. Trimming cost V 0 bases and J 1 base; bases outside gene matches: 1. Germline V lookup: CDR1 MNHEY, CDR2 SMNVEV (reference sequence). The CDR3 region is CASSLSGTGNTEAFF. CDR3 DNA sequence: TGTGCCAGCAGTTTATCCGGGACAGGGAACACTGAAGCTTTCTTT.

The rearrangement links TRBV5-1 to TRBJ1-3; possible D gene TRBD1, 6 bases. The CDR3 runs 15 residues. The ends were cut back, 7 bases at V and 1 base at J, with 15 bases in the middle. Germline lookup yields CDR1 SGHRS and CDR2 YFSETQ. The CDR3 bases are TGCGCCAGCTGCCCGGGACACACATCTGGAAACACCATATATTTT. Translated, it gives CASCPGHTSGNTIYF.

CDR3 nucleotides: TGTGCCAGTCGAGGCAGGGGGCCTGGGGCCAACGTCCTGACTTTC. Translation gives CASRGRGPGANVLTF. The chain uses TRBV7-9 and TRBJ2-6, with TRBD1 matching over 8 bases. CDR1 and CDR2 (germline): SEHNR, FQNEAQ (reference sequence). CDR3 length: 15 residues. V was clipped by 9 bases and J by 2 bases; unmatched bases: 6.

In its sample, this clone was seen once. This chain joins TRBV11-3 and TRBJ2-2, with 7 bases identical to TRBD1. The CDR3 loop spans 14 amino acids. Germline CDR1 SGHNT, CDR2 YENEEA. V gave up 5 bases and J gave up 4 bases; unmatched junction bases: 4. CDR3 in amino acids: CASSLDRATGELFF. The DNA of the CDR3 is TGTGCCAGCAGCCTTGACAGGGCCACCGGGGAGCTGTTTTTT.

This chain uses TRBV5-1 with TRBJ2-1; 7 bases fit TRBD1. CDR1 SGHRS and CDR2 YFSETQ come from the germline V gene. With V trimmed by 5 bases and J by 9 bases, 14 bases remained unmatched. The CDR3 extends over 15 amino acids. The CDR3 DNA reads as TGCGCCAGCAGACCAAACGCCGGACAGGCGGGTGAGCAGTTCTTC. Protein: CASRPNAGQAGEQFF. The whole variable domain, remainder taken from reference TRBV5-1 and TRBJ2-1, is KAGVTQTPRYLIKTRGQQVTLSCSPISGHRSVSWYQQTPGQGLQFLFEYFSETQRNKGNFPGRFSGRQFSNSRSEMNVSTLELGDSALYLCASRPNAGQAGEQFFGPGTRLTVL.